These 17 T cell receptor beta chains share one sample of origin, sequenced in a study of PD-1 blockade in classical Hodgkin lymphoma. Sequencing used immunoSEQ multiplex PCR; TCRdb keeps in-frame clones, though not all of them. The top ten hold roughly 1.5% of the sample, which has around 6,200 clones, around nine tenths seen once. The time point is: cycle 4 day 1 (C4D1), after 6 weeks of nivolumab. Each patient relapsed following autologous stem cell transplantation, and prior brentuximab vedotin exposure differed. Using magnetic negative selection, the CD4+ T cells were separated out of thawed PBMCs. The source was CD4+ T cells from blood, collected before the fourth cycle of nivolumab. The receptors shown here come from a human donor with classical Hodgkin lymphoma.

The chain has TRBV11-2 and TRBJ2-5; D is unresolved. The CDR3 covers 13 residues. V was pared by 3 bases and J by 0 bases, with 5 bases between. Germline assignment: CDR1 SGHAT and CDR2 FQNNGV. The CDR3 DNA reads TGTGCCAGCAGCTTCGGGTACCAAGAGACCCAGTACTTC. It codes for CASSFGYQETQYF.

The rearrangement uses TRBV15 and TRBJ2-7; 8 bases line up with TRBD2. V trimming: 0 bases; J trimming: 7 bases; junction bases outside the gene matches: 8. Germline CDR1 LNHNV, CDR2 YYDKDF (reference sequence). The CDR3 consists of 15 residues. CDR3 DNA sequence: TGTGCCACCAGCAGAGATCGGGAGGGACCGAGGGAGCAGTACTTC. It translates to CATSRDREGPREQYF.

The chain links TRBV6-5 to TRBJ2-5; no clear D. Trimming removed 6 bases at V and 5 bases at J, with 16 bases between. The CDR3 contains 14 residues. Germline-derived CDR1 and CDR2 are MNHEY and SVGAGI. CDR3 residues: CASRPRAGRETQYF. DNA of the CDR3: TGTGCCAGCAGACCCCGGGCCGGACGGGAGACCCAGTACTTC.

The chain is built from TRBV29-1 and TRBJ2-1; 7 bases map to TRBD2. Germline lookup yields CDR1 SQVTM and CDR2 ANQGSEA. CDR3 length equals 12 residues. V lost 8 bases, J lost 2 bases, and 3 bases stayed unmatched. The CDR3 region has the DNA TGCAGCTGCGGGAGTCCCTACAATGAGCAGTTCTTC. It translates to CSCGSPYNEQFF.

This chain uses TRBV5-1 with TRBJ1-6, with 8 bases fitting TRBD1. Looked up from germline, CDR1 is SGHRS and CDR2 is YFSETQ. CDR3 length equals 18 residues. The V segment lost 1 base and the J segment 0 bases; nucleotides outside the gene matches: 6. The CDR3 spells CASSLSGGLSSYNSPLHF. The CDR3 DNA reads as TGCGCCAGCAGCTTGTCAGGGGGCCTGAGCTCCTATAATTCACCCCTCCACTTT. Filled out from reference TRBV5-1 and TRBJ1-6, the complete variable domain reads KAGVTQTPRYLIKTRGQQVTLSCSPISGHRSVSWYQQTPGQGLQFLFEYFSETQRNKGNFPGRFSGRQFSNSRSEMNVSTLELGDSALYLCASSLSGGLSSYNSPLHFGNGTRLTVT.

The chain carries TRBV5-4 and TRBJ2-2, with 8 positions matching TRBD2. The CDR3 loop spans 15 amino acids. Germline CDR1 and CDR2: SGHNT and YYREEE (reference sequence). The trim removed 5 bases at V and 1 base at J, leaving 4 bases unmatched. Written as DNA, the CDR3 is TGTGCCAGCAGTAAGAGCGGGGGGAACACCGGGGAGCTGTTTTTT. It is translated as CASSKSGGNTGELFF.

The chain couples TRBV18 to TRBJ2-1; D is tentatively TRBD1 or TRBD2 (7 bases each). The CDR3 length is 14 residues. V lost 2 bases to trimming and J lost 7 bases, with 12 bases between them. The V gene's germline CDR1 is KGHSH and CDR2 LQKENI. CDR3 amino acids: CASSPVQGGNEQFF. The CDR3 DNA sequence: TGTGCCAGCTCACCAGTTCAGGGGGGGAATGAGCAGTTCTTC. Supplemented by reference TRBV18 and TRBJ2-1, the full variable domain reads NAGVMQNPRHLVRRRGQEARLRCSPMKGHSHVYWYRQLPEEGLKFMVYLQKENIIDESGMPKERFSAEFPKEGPSILRIQQVVRGDSAAYFCASSPVQGGNEQFFGPGTRLTVL.

This clone was recorded a few times. This sequence joins TRBV2 and TRBJ1-2, with TRBD1 matching 7 bases. The trim removed 4 bases at V and 4 bases at J, leaving 9 bases unmatched. In germline, CDR1 is SNHLY, CDR2 FYNNEI. The CDR3 is 15 amino acids. The CDR3 region has the DNA TGTGCCAGCAGTGGCGCTTCGGACAGGTTCTATGGCTACACCTTC. Translated: CASSGASDRFYGYTF.

This rearrangement joins TRBV30 to TRBJ2-4; no clear D gene. The CDR3 contains 14 residues. V gave up 0 bases and J gave up 0 bases, with 6 bases separating them. CDR1 is GTSNPN and CDR2 is SVGIG in the germline V gene (reference sequence). The CDR3 DNA follows: TGTGCCTGGAGTGTTGGGCTAGCCAAAAACATTCAGTACTTC. Encoded protein: CAWSVGLAKNIQYF.

The V gene is TRBV19, the J gene TRBJ2-1, with a possible D match to TRBD1 (6 bases). Trimming pared 3 bases from V and 10 bases from J, leaving 19 bases between. The CDR3 runs 15 residues. In germline, CDR1 is LNHDA, CDR2 SQIVND (reference sequence). CDR3 residues: CASSIRQDGLREQFF. The CDR3 nucleotides are TGTGCCAGTAGTATCCGACAGGATGGGCTCAGGGAGCAGTTCTTC.

This sequence joins TRBV6-5 and TRBJ1-3; D gene uncertain. This CDR3 has 14 residues. V lost 2 bases and J lost 4, with 9 bases in between. Germline CDR1 reads MNHEY; CDR2 reads SVGAGI. For the CDR3, the DNA is TGTGCCAGCAGTTACAAGGGTGCCGGAAACACCATATATTTT. It translates to CASSYKGAGNTIYF.

Only one count was recorded for this clone. V usage is TRBV7-6 and J usage is TRBJ2-1; D gene ambiguous. Trimming took off 5 bases at V and 5 bases at J, with 4 bases between the two ends. This CDR3 is built from 11 residues. Germline CDR1 is SGHVS and CDR2 is FNYEAQ. The CDR3 loop reads CASSKNNEQFF. DNA for the CDR3: TGTGCCAGCAGCAAAAACAATGAGCAGTTCTTC.

The V call is TRBV10-3, the J call TRBJ2-1; TRBD2 aligns across 10 bases. The CDR3 spans 16 residues. CDR1 ENHRY and CDR2 SYGVKD come from the germline V gene. V shed 10 bases, J shed 0 bases, and the junction held 9 bases outside the gene matches. The CDR3 DNA sequence: TGTGCCACCCTTAAGGGACTAGCGAGCTCCTACAATGAGCAGTTCTTC. This codes for CATLKGLASSYNEQFF.

The rearrangement links TRBV5-1 to TRBJ2-2; 13 nucleotides align to TRBD2. In germline, CDR1 is SGHRS, CDR2 YFSETQ. The V segment lost 4 bases and the J segment 0 bases; nucleotides outside the gene matches: 18. This CDR3 has 22 residues. The CDR3 DNA reads as TGCGCCAGCAGCCCATTTAAGCAAGGACTAGCGGGAGCCTTCGCGAACACCGGGGAGCTGTTTTTT. This encodes CASSPFKQGLAGAFANTGELFF.

As to this clone: One end of the junction does not line up with germline, which may come from a read error. This chain uses TRBV19 with TRBJ1-1; D may be TRBD1 (6 bases). Germline V gene lookup returns CDR1 LNHDA and CDR2 SQIVND (reference sequence). The CDR3 length is 15 residues. The DNA for the CDR3 is TGTGCCAGTAGTACACAGGGTAATTGGAACAGTGAAGCTTTCTTT. Translated: CASSTQGNWNSEAFF.

The chain joins TRBV20-1 to TRBJ1-5; D not resolved. This CDR3 is built from 11 residues. V lost 0 bases, J lost 11 bases, and 8 bases lay in between. Germline loops: CDR1 DFQATT, CDR2 SNEGSKA (reference sequence). The CDR3 region has the DNA TGCAGTGCTAGAGATAACGAGGCCCAGCATTTT. Translating gives CSARDNEAQHF.

CDR3 loop: CASSQKRGAIAGGTTGELFF. Here the CDR3 DNA reads TGTGCCAGCAGCCAGAAACGGGGGGCTATAGCGGGAGGGACCACCGGGGAGCTGTTTTTT. This chain connects TRBV4-2 to TRBJ2-2; TRBD2 matches at 11 bases. Losses at the gene ends were 3 bases for V and 4 bases for J; bases not matched to a gene: 16. Germline lookup yields CDR1 LGHNA and CDR2 YNFKEQ. The CDR3 runs to 20 residues.